This passage covers 29 T cell receptor beta chains from one sample sequenced in a study of early T cells in non-severe SARS-CoV-2 infection. TCRdb ran MiXCR on the 5' RACE reads and lists one entry per CDR3 protein. The sample includes around 80,000 distinct CDR3 sequences, about an eighth of them seen just once. What was sequenced was whole blood. These receptors all come from an adult who was a healthcare worker with PCR-confirmed SARS-CoV-2 infection or an uninfected control (not recorded which).

This chain uses TRBV3-1 with TRBJ2-4; the D is unclear. Germline V lookup: CDR1 LGHDT, CDR2 YNNKEL (reference sequence). CDR3 length: 17 amino acids. With 0 bases removed from V and 2 bases from J, the gap between germline ends came to 14 bases. In nucleotides, the CDR3 is TGTGCCAGCAGCCAAGATCGCCCCGTAGTGTCCAAAAACATTCAGTACTTC. Encoded protein: CASSQDRPVVSKNIQYF.

This clonotype appeared many times. The chain recombines TRBV19 with TRBJ2-4; D not certain. Trimming took 3 bases from V and 0 from J, leaving 6 bases between them. This CDR3 region has 14 residues. Germline CDR1 is LNHDA and CDR2 is SQIVND (reference sequence). The CDR3 coding sequence is TGTGCCAGTAGTATGGTCAGAGCCAAAAACATTCAGTACTTC. This translates into CASSMVRAKNIQYF.

This clonotype was seen ten or more times. The chain is built from TRBV10-3 and TRBJ2-3, with D perhaps matching TRBD1 (5 bases). V was pared by 5 bases and J by 6 bases, with 12 bases between. This CDR3 comprises 13 residues. Germline loops: CDR1 ENHRY, CDR2 SYGVKD. CDR3 coding DNA: TGTGCCATCAGTTTCAGGGAAGTGGATACGCAGTATTTT. This sequence encodes CAISFREVDTQYF.

CDR3 loop: CASSWPISGGALSTDTQYF. The CDR3 DNA is TGTGCCAGCAGCTGGCCCATTAGCGGGGGGGCACTAAGCACAGATACGCAGTATTTT. The gene calls are TRBV7-8 and TRBJ2-3, with 11 nucleotides matching TRBD2. Per the germline V gene, CDR1 is SGHVS and CDR2 is FQNEAQ. The J segment lost 0 bases and the V segment lost 4 bases, leaving 12 bases of the junction unmatched. This CDR3 has 19 residues.

CDR3 amino acids: CASSVGLMGYEQYF. The CDR3 DNA reads TGTGCCAGCAGCGTAGGACTTATGGGATACGAGCAGTACTTC. The rearrangement links TRBV9 to TRBJ2-7, with D hard to call. The germline gives CDR1 SGDLS, CDR2 YYNGEE. V was pared by 0 bases and J by 4 bases, with 11 bases between. There are 14 residues in the CDR3.

V and J are TRBV10-3 and TRBJ2-7; no reliable D call. V dropped 3 bases and J dropped 5 bases, with 8 bases sitting between them. The CDR3 covers 12 residues. CDR1 is ENHRY and CDR2 is SYGVKD in the germline V gene. DNA for the CDR3: TGTGCCATCAGTGAAGAGTCCGACGAGCAGTACTTC. As protein: CAISEESDEQYF.

The rearrangement uses TRBV28 and TRBJ2-5, with 7 bases lining up with TRBD1. The junction had 7 bases not matched to a gene; V was cut back by 4 bases and J by 2 bases. Germline V CDR1 and CDR2: MDHEN, SYDVKM. This CDR3 region has 15 residues. The CDR3 DNA sequence: TGTGCCAGCAGTTCGGGACAGATACCACAAGAGACCCAGTACTTC. Translating it yields CASSSGQIPQETQYF.

This clonotype was recorded many times. This chain connects TRBV30 to TRBJ1-2; D gene uncertain. Per germline, CDR1 GTSNPN and CDR2 SVGIG (reference sequence). V was trimmed by 4 bases and J by 2 bases, leaving 11 bases between them. The CDR3 sequence is 13 residues long. In DNA, the CDR3 is TGTGCCTGGACCCTGCAGCACAACTATGGCTACACCTTC. Its translation is CAWTLQHNYGYTF.

This clonotype showed up many times. The rearrangement uses TRBV3-1 and TRBJ2-7, with 8 bases that match TRBD1. Germline V lookup: CDR1 LGHDT, CDR2 YNNKEL (reference sequence). The junction had 12 bases not matched to a gene; V was cut back by 5 bases and J by 9 bases. This CDR3 region has 14 residues. The CDR3 region is CASSSGTGRYGQYF. The CDR3 bases are TGTGCCAGCAGCTCCGGGACAGGACGGTATGGGCAGTACTTC.

This clonotype was recorded many times. The chain uses TRBV29-1 and TRBJ2-1, with TRBD1 matching over 7 bases. This CDR3 has 14 amino acids. V was clipped by 6 bases and J by 0 bases; unmatched bases: 5. Germline V lookup: CDR1 SQVTM, CDR2 ANQGSEA. The chain's CDR3 is CSVIGTDSYNEQFF. In DNA form, the CDR3 reads TGCAGCGTCATCGGGACAGACTCCTACAATGAGCAGTTCTTC.

Many counts were recorded for this clonotype. This chain uses TRBV20-1 with TRBJ1-5; maybe TRBD1 (5 bases). The CDR3 is 13 amino acids. Germline V gene sequence: CDR1 DFQATT, CDR2 SNEGSKA (reference sequence). Trimming left V 6 bases short and J 4 bases short, with 13 bases between. In nucleotides, the CDR3 is TGCAGTGCAGCCGGGACCGGTAATCAGCCCCAGCATTTT. It specifies CSAAGTGNQPQHF.

This clonotype was picked up many times. The chain carries TRBV3-1 and TRBJ1-2; D not certain. The CDR3 extends over 12 amino acids. V was cut by 4 bases and J by 7 bases, with 10 bases left in between. In germline, CDR1 is LGHDT, CDR2 YNNKEL (reference sequence). CDR3 sequence: CASSLTYGGYTF. The CDR3 DNA reads TGTGCCAGCAGCCTTACTTATGGTGGCTACACCTTC.

Ten or more counts support this clonotype. The DNA of the CDR3 is TGTGCCAGCAGCTACAACAGGGGAATGGATACGCAGTATTTT. Translation: CASSYNRGMDTQYF. V usage is TRBV7-2 and J usage is TRBJ2-3; 7 nucleotides match TRBD1. Looked up from germline, CDR1 is SGHTA and CDR2 is FQGNSA. The CDR3 length is 14 residues. Trimming removed 4 bases from V and 6 bases from J; junction bases left unmatched: 7.

This clonotype has ten or more counts. The V call is TRBV7-6, the J call TRBJ2-1; tentative D call: TRBD2 (5 bases). The V end was cut by 0 bases, the J end by 0 bases, with 15 bases between. The CDR3 has 18 amino acids. Germline V lookup: CDR1 SGHVS, CDR2 FNYEAQ. This chain's CDR3 is CASSLANRGPSSYNEQFF. In DNA form, the CDR3 reads TGTGCCAGCAGCTTAGCGAATCGAGGGCCGAGCTCCTACAATGAGCAGTTCTTC. Looking up the rest from reference TRBV7-6 and TRBJ2-1 gives the full variable domain: GAGVSQSPRYKVTKRGQDVALRCDPISGHVSLYWYRQALGQGPEFLTYFNYEAQQDKSGLPNDRFSAERPEGSISTLTIQRTEQRDSAMYRCASSLANRGPSSYNEQFFGPGTRLTVL.

The V and J genes are TRBV7-9 and TRBJ2-5; 7 nucleotides match TRBD1. The CDR3 totals 16 residues. Looked up from germline, CDR1 is SEHNR and CDR2 is FQNEAQ (reference sequence). V lost 5 bases and J lost 7; bases outside the gene matches: 16. DNA of the CDR3: TGTGCCAGCAGCCGACAGGGAACTCTCAGAGGGGGGACCCAGTACTTC. This sequence encodes CASSRQGTLRGGTQYF.

The V and J genes are TRBV29-1 and TRBJ2-1; no clear D. Trimming removed 3 bases from V and 9 bases from J, with 9 bases in between. The CDR3 is 11 residues long. Per germline, CDR1 SQVTM and CDR2 ANQGSEA. Here the CDR3 reads CSVDSASEQFF. For the CDR3, the DNA is TGCAGCGTTGACAGTGCGAGTGAGCAGTTCTTC.

This clonotype turned up a few times. The chain employs TRBV7-2 and TRBJ2-3; D is unresolved. From germline, CDR1 is SGHTA and CDR2 FQGNSA. The length of the CDR3 is 14 residues. Trimming shortened V by 3 bases and J by 0 bases, and 7 bases separated the two germline ends. The CDR3 sequence: CASSLDGSTDTQYF. Here the CDR3 DNA reads TGTGCCAGCAGCTTGGACGGCAGCACAGATACGCAGTATTTT. Based on the CDR3 plus reference TRBV7-2 and TRBJ2-3, the full variable domain is GAGVSQSPSNKVTEKGKDVELRCDPISGHTALYWYRQSLGQGLEFLIYFQGNSAPDKSGLPSDRFSAERTGGSVSTLTIQRTQQEDSAVYLCASSLDGSTDTQYFGPGTRLTVL.

In this sample, this clonotype turned up many times. This chain links TRBV12-3 or TRBV12-4 with TRBJ2-5; 11 nucleotides line up with TRBD1. The CDR3 length is 13 residues. V was clipped by 6 bases and J by 4 bases; unmatched bases: 1. The CDR3 reads CASRGTGGETQYF. Here the CDR3 DNA reads TGTGCCAGCAGGGGGACAGGGGGAGAGACCCAGTACTTC.

This clonotype was recorded many times. For the CDR3, the DNA is TGTGCCTCCCAGCGGGACATAAACACCGGGGAGCTGTTTTTT. Its translation: CASQRDINTGELFF. The gene calls are TRBV10-3 and TRBJ2-2; D is possibly TRBD2 (7 bases). Between the trimmed V and J ends, which lost 11 bases and 2 bases, there was a span of 15 bases. CDR1 and CDR2 (germline): ENHRY, SYGVKD. This CDR3 contains 14 residues.

This clonotype showed up many times. The V call is TRBV6-1, the J call TRBJ1-5; weak D call: TRBD1 (5 bases). The germline CDR1 and CDR2 sequences are MNHNS and SASEGT. There are 15 residues in the CDR3. Trimming shortened V by 2 bases and J by 5 bases, and 13 bases separated the two germline ends. This chain's CDR3 is CASSEPQGLYQPQHF. CDR3 DNA: TGTGCCAGCAGTGAACCGCAGGGCCTTTATCAGCCCCAGCATTTT.

This clonotype occurred many times. This chain connects TRBV6-2 or TRBV6-3 to TRBJ2-2; perhaps TRBD1 as D (5 bases). This CDR3 has 12 residues. Trimming left V 11 bases short and J 6 bases short, with 13 bases between. Germline V gene lookup returns CDR1 MNHEY and CDR2 SVGEGT. As DNA, the CDR3 is TGTGCCGGAAGGGGTTCGGCCGGGGAGCTGTTTTTT. Encoded protein: CAGRGSAGELFF.

This clonotype came up a few times. V and J are TRBV4-3 and TRBJ2-7, with 15 bases lining up with TRBD2. The CDR3 covers 17 residues. Germline CDR1 and CDR2: LGHNA and YSLEER. The trim removed 8 bases at V and 2 bases at J, leaving 10 bases unmatched. The CDR3 is CASPGLAGGPSTYEQYF. For the CDR3, the DNA is TGCGCCAGCCCCGGACTAGCGGGGGGGCCCTCAACCTACGAGCAGTACTTC.

V is TRBV6-4 and J is TRBJ2-2; D gene unclear. The V end was cut by 4 bases, the J end by 2 bases, with 5 bases between. From germline, CDR1 is MRHNA and CDR2 SNTAGT. The CDR3 is 13 amino acids. CDR3 DNA: TGTGCCAGCAGTGCGTACAACACCGGGGAGCTGTTTTTT. Translated, it gives CASSAYNTGELFF.

The table lists this clonotype with a few counts. The rearrangement joins TRBV6-6 to TRBJ1-2; 7 bases align to TRBD1. Trimming took 6 bases from V and 7 from J; bases not matched to a gene: 11. Germline loops: CDR1 MNHNY, CDR2 SVGAGI (reference sequence). The CDR3 is 14 residues long. CDR3 sequence reads: CASRPHAGGGGYTF. As DNA, the CDR3 is TGTGCCAGCAGACCCCACGCAGGGGGGGGTGGCTACACCTTC.

This clonotype was seen many times. This rearrangement joins TRBV19 to TRBJ2-5; D gene ambiguous. Germline V gene data show CDR1 as LNHDA and CDR2 as SQIVND (reference sequence). This CDR3 region has 11 residues. Trimming left V 5 bases short and J 2 bases short, with 3 bases between. The CDR3 sequence is CASSDQETQYF. CDR3 nucleotide sequence: TGTGCCAGTAGTGATCAAGAGACCCAGTACTTC.

This clonotype occurred many times. V and J are TRBV5-5 and TRBJ2-7; the D gene is possibly TRBD1 (5 bases). The CDR3 contains 14 residues. Germline V lookup: CDR1 SGHKS, CDR2 YYEKEE (reference sequence). With 2 bases removed from V and 2 bases from J, the gap between germline ends came to 11 bases. The CDR3 DNA is TGTGCCAGCAGCTTTTGGCAGGGTGCCTACGAGCAGTACTTC. Its translation: CASSFWQGAYEQYF.

In its sample, this clonotype was seen many times. The V and J genes are TRBV6-1 and TRBJ2-1; 8 bases map to TRBD1. This CDR3 has 16 amino acids. The germline V gene encodes CDR1 MNHNS and CDR2 SASEGT. V trimming: 2 bases; J trimming: 10 bases; junction bases outside the gene matches: 13. The CDR3 nucleotides read TGTGCCAGCAGTGAAACCCCGACAGGGGTTGAGGGCGAGCAGTTCTTC. Its translation is CASSETPTGVEGEQFF.

This clonotype was observed a few times. The rearrangement joins TRBV5-6 to TRBJ1-6; unclear D gene. Between the trimmed V and J ends, which lost 0 bases and 7 bases, there was a span of 14 bases. In germline, CDR1 is SGHDT, CDR2 YYEEEE. This CDR3 has 16 amino acids. CDR3 amino acids: CASSLAGGSPNSPLHF. CDR3 nucleotides: TGTGCCAGCAGCTTGGCGGGCGGGTCCCCAAATTCACCCCTCCACTTT.

This clonotype was counted many times. The rearrangement joins TRBV7-2 to TRBJ1-2; no reliable D call. The germline V and J ends were trimmed by 2 bases and 13 bases, with 14 bases remaining between them. From germline, CDR1 is SGHTA and CDR2 FQGNSA. The CDR3 length is 12 residues. CDR3 in DNA: TGTGCCAGCAGCTTAATGACCTCCTCTGCCACCTTC. Translation gives CASSLMTSSATF.